This TCR beta chain was identified during a study of T cell responses to AZD1222 COVID-19 vaccine. The CDR3 consists of 15 residues. With V trimmed by 0 bases and J by 4 bases, 3 bases remained unmatched. From germline, CDR1 is SGHRS and CDR2 YFSETQ. TCRdb keeps only in-frame clones here, not all; method: immunoSEQ multiplex PCR. The sample contains 100,000 to 150,000 clones, over 90% of which appear only once. Findings and caveats of the study: Females outnumbered males among donors, who were mostly white British; clonal diversity was possibly underestimated.

Comment on this clone: Its antigen is unidentified.

The rearrangement links TRBV5-1 to TRBJ2-1; 8 nucleotides agree with TRBD2. The sequence was collected from an adult in good health. The input for sequencing was peripheral blood, taken on day 0 of AZD1222 vaccination. The chain's CDR3 is CASSLVGGGYNEQFF. CDR3 in DNA: TGCGCCAGCAGCTTGGTTGGCGGGGGGTACAATGAGCAGTTCTTC.